A selection of T cell receptor beta chains follows, all from one sample in a study of identical twins. Each CDR3 protein is one row after TCRdb ran MiXCR on the 5' RACE reads. This table has 750,000 to 950,000 distinct CDR3 sequences, roughly an eighth appearing once. The sample was also linked to a second study, of yellow fever vaccine responses in identical twins.

Sample: PBMCs. The receptors were sampled from a woman aged 18-29 years in good health. Each CDR3 is given with its conserved first and last residue. A D gene is named only where the DNA matches it firmly. Only part of the rows carry a size: once, few, many, or a class if the clone is expanded.

TRBV29-1,.,TRBJ2-7,few,TGCAGCGTTGAAGAACGGGAGCCTTACGAGCAGTACTTC,CSVEEREPYEQYF
TRBV10-3,.,TRBJ2-1,.,TGTGCCATCAGTGAGTCATCCGACAGCCTCAATGAGCAGTTCTTC,CAISESSDSLNEQFF
TRBV6-4,.,TRBJ2-2,.,TGTGCCAGCAGTGAAGTTGGCTCCGGGGAGCTGTTTTTT,CASSEVGSGELFF
TRBV7-2,TRBD2,TRBJ2-3,.,TGTGCCAGCAGCCAAGCGGGGGGGCGCCCAGATACGCAGTATTTT,CASSQAGGRPDTQYF
TRBV10-1,TRBD1,TRBJ1-2,once,TGCGCCAGCAGTGCCTCTCCGGGACAGGGGGACTATGGCTACACCTTC,CASSASPGQGDYGYTF
TRBV7-8,.,TRBJ2-2,.,TGTGCCAGCAGCTTTTTTTTGGGTCAGGGTGGGACCGGGGAGCTGTTTTTT,CASSFFLGQGGTGELFF
TRBV12-3/TRBV12-4,.,TRBJ2-5,many,TGTGCCAGCAGACGGAGGGGGCTGGAGACCCAGTACTTC,CASRRRGLETQYF
TRBV12-3/TRBV12-4,TRBD2,TRBJ2-1,.,TGTGCCAGCAGTTTAGGAGTCGGGGGGAGTGAGCAGTTCTTC,CASSLGVGGSEQFF
TRBV11-2,.,TRBJ1-1,.,TGTGCCAGCAGCAGGGGGTTCATGAACACTGAAGCTTTCTTT,CASSRGFMNTEAFF
TRBV11-2,.,TRBJ2-6,few,TGTGCCAGCAGCTTACAGGGGTATAGCTCTGGGGCCAACGTCCTGACTTTC,CASSLQGYSSGANVLTF
TRBV6-5,TRBD1,TRBJ2-5,.,TGTGCCAGCAGTTACGGGACAGGGTTGGAGACCCAGTACTTC,CASSYGTGLETQYF
TRBV27,TRBD1,TRBJ1-1,.,TGTGCCAGCAGTCGAGACAGGGACAAGAACACTGAAGCTTTCTTT,CASSRDRDKNTEAFF
TRBV6-1,TRBD1,TRBJ1-4,.,TGTGCCAGCAGGACAGGGTTTGGAAAACTGTTTTTT,CASRTGFGKLFF
TRBV12-3/TRBV12-4,TRBD2,TRBJ2-1,many,TGTGCCAGCAGCCATAGCGGGGGTGGCTACAATGAGCAGTTCTTC,CASSHSGGGYNEQFF
TRBV28,TRBD2,TRBJ2-1,many,TGTGCCAGCAGTTTAGCGGGAGGGACTTTCAATGAGCAGTTCTTC,CASSLAGGTFNEQFF
TRBV20-1,.,TRBJ2-7,.,TGCAGTGCTAGAGATCTACTAAACCCAGGGTTCCACGAGCAGTACTTC,CSARDLLNPGFHEQYF
TRBV7-9,.,TRBJ2-7,.,TGTGCCAGCAGCTTTCGACTCTACGAGCAGTACTTC,CASSFRLYEQYF
TRBV5-1,.,TRBJ2-3,many,TGCGCCAGCAGCTCCCGGGATCGCACAGATACGCAGTATTTT,CASSSRDRTDTQYF
TRBV5-1,TRBD1,TRBJ2-2,few,TGCGCCAGCAGCTTCTTACAGGGGATCGGGGAGCTGTTTTTT,CASSFLQGIGELFF
TRBV3-1,TRBD2,TRBJ2-1,.,TGTGCCAGCAGCCAAGTAGCGGGGGCCTACAATGAGCAGTTCTTC,CASSQVAGAYNEQFF
TRBV6-1,.,TRBJ2-3,few,TGTGCCAGCAGAACCTGGGCAGATACGCAGTATTTT,CASRTWADTQYF
TRBV11-2,TRBD1,TRBJ2-2,few,TGTGCCAGCAGCATCGGACAGGCCGTCGGGGAGCTGTTTTTT,CASSIGQAVGELFF
TRBV5-1,.,TRBJ2-5,few,TGCGCCAGCAGCTTTGGGGTCCTGCAAGAGACCCAGTACTTC,CASSFGVLQETQYF
TRBV20-1,.,TRBJ2-1,.,TGCAGTGCTAGAGAGGCTAGCGTCCATACGTACAATGAGCAGTTCTTC,CSAREASVHTYNEQFF
TRBV12-3/TRBV12-4,TRBD2,TRBJ2-1,.,TGTGCCAGCAGCCTCTTCGGGACTAGCGGCCCTAGGAGCTCCTACAATGAGCAGTTCTTC,CASSLFGTSGPRSSYNEQFF
TRBV5-1,.,TRBJ2-6,few,TGCGCCAGCACACCGGGGAGCTCTGGGGCCAACGTCCTGACTTTC,CASTPGSSGANVLTF
TRBV28,.,TRBJ1-6,.,TGTGCCAGCAGTCCCTACCTGGGCACCGTGTATAATAATTCACCCCTCCACTTT,CASSPYLGTVYNNSPLHF
TRBV24-1,TRBD1,TRBJ2-2,.,TGTGCCACCAGTGGACAGGGGGCGAGGAACACCGGGGAGCTGTTTTTT,CATSGQGARNTGELFF
TRBV5-6,.,TRBJ2-6,.,TGTGCCAGCAGCCTAAGGGGTCCTGGGGCCAACGTCCTGACTTTC,CASSLRGPGANVLTF
TRBV5-6,.,TRBJ1-5,.,TGTGCCAGCAGCTTAATCGGAGATTCACAGTTCAGCAATCAGCCCCAGCATTTT,CASSLIGDSQFSNQPQHF
TRBV27,.,TRBJ2-1,few,TGTGCCAGCAGCCAAACCAAATTGAGCTCCTACAATGAGCAGTTCTTC,CASSQTKLSSYNEQFF
TRBV4-1,.,TRBJ1-4,many,TGCGCCAGCAGCCAACCTGCGGGAGGAGAAGATGAAAAACTGTTTTTT,CASSQPAGGEDEKLFF
TRBV12-3/TRBV12-4,TRBD1,TRBJ2-5,.,TGTGCCAGCAGTCTAGGACAGGACGTAGGGGCACAGACCCAGTACTTC,CASSLGQDVGAQTQYF
TRBV5-1,.,TRBJ2-2,.,TGCGCCAGCAGCGTAACCGGGACCCACACCGGGGAGCTGTTTTTT,CASSVTGTHTGELFF
TRBV7-3,TRBD2,TRBJ2-1,few,TGTGCCAGCAGCTTAACGACTAGCGGGCCTTACAATGAGCAGTTCTTC,CASSLTTSGPYNEQFF
TRBV20-1,TRBD1,TRBJ2-5,few,TGCAGTGCTAGAACCCCCGGGACAGGGAACGTGAAGACCCAGTACTTC,CSARTPGTGNVKTQYF
TRBV20-1,.,TRBJ1-1,few,TGCAGTGCTACAAAGGGAGACACTGAAGCTTTCTTT,CSATKGDTEAFF
TRBV13,TRBD2,TRBJ2-5,.,TGTGCCAGCAGCTTTGCTAGCGGGAGGTTTCGAGAGACCCAGTACTTC,CASSFASGRFRETQYF
TRBV6-2/TRBV6-3,.,TRBJ1-5,.,TGTGCCAGCAGTTACCCAGGTGAAGGGGGACAATTTATTTCAGGTCAGCCCCAGCATTTT,CASSYPGEGGQFISGQPQHF
TRBV28,.,TRBJ2-3,.,TGTGCCAGCAGTTCGTTCGTCGGGACTCCAGCGGCAGATACGCAGTATTTT,CASSSFVGTPAADTQYF
TRBV11-2,.,TRBJ1-4,.,TGTGCCAGCAGCTTAGGGACGGGGAGGAATGAAAAACTGTTTTTT,CASSLGTGRNEKLFF
TRBV3-1,TRBD2,TRBJ2-7,few,TGTGCCAGCAGCCAAGTCAGCGGGGAGGGCTCCTACGAGCAGTACTTC,CASSQVSGEGSYEQYF
TRBV7-2,TRBD2,TRBJ2-7,.,TGTGCCAGCAGCTTGAGCGGGACTAGCGGATTCTACGAGCAGTACTTC,CASSLSGTSGFYEQYF
TRBV20-1,.,TRBJ2-1,few,TGCAGTGCTAAAAAGCGGACCTCCTACAATGAGCAGTTCTTC,CSAKKRTSYNEQFF
TRBV20-1,TRBD2,TRBJ2-1,.,TGCTGTGCTACCTCAAGCGGGAGTGGTATCTATGAGCAGTTCTTC,CCATSSGSGIYEQFF